Presented here are 24 T cell receptor beta chains from one specimen sequenced in a study of read filtering for tumor transcriptome and immune sequencing. Molecular barcoded adaptors covering alpha/delta and beta/gamma chains were used on 400 to 450 ng RNA. MiXCR, applied by TCRdb to the reads, yields one record per CDR3 protein. The sample records roughly 93,000 distinct CDR3 sequences, roughly 21% being singletons. Sequenced: a population of CD138-negative cells sorted from bone marrow. All receptors come from a donor over 35 with multiple myeloma.

In its sample, this clonotype was seen many times. This chain connects TRBV6-1 to TRBJ1-4; D is perhaps TRBD1 (5 bases). The CDR3 length is 14 residues. Trimming left V 4 bases short and J 7 bases short, with 13 bases between. Germline CDR1 and CDR2: MNHNS and SASEGT. The CDR3 DNA follows: TGTGCCAGCAGTGGACAGACCAGCGGTGAAAAACTGTTTTTT. It specifies CASSGQTSGEKLFF.

This clonotype was counted at least ten times. The rearrangement links TRBV6-1 to TRBJ2-3, with 7 bases that match TRBD2. This CDR3 comprises 16 residues. The V gene end was trimmed by 6 bases and the J gene end by 4 bases; junction bases not matched to a gene: 13. Germline CDR1 and CDR2: MNHNS and SASEGT. CDR3 DNA sequence: TGTGCCAGCAGGGGGTGGGGAAGCGGGGTACCAGATACGCAGTATTTT. It encodes CASRGWGSGVPDTQYF.

This clonotype is a singleton in its sample. A much larger clone differs by one base, so this may be a read error. CDR3 sequence: CVSSLETGGEKLFF. The CDR3 DNA reads as TGCGTCAGCAGCTTGGAGACAGGAGGTGAAAAACTGTTTTTT. The V gene is TRBV5-1, the J gene TRBJ1-4, with D possibly being TRBD1 (6 bases). CDR3 size: 14 residues. Germline CDR1 SGHRS, CDR2 YFSETQ. The full variable domain, completed using reference TRBV5-1 and TRBJ1-4, is KAGVTQTPRYLIKTRGQQVTLSCSPISGHRSVSWYQQTPGQGLQFLFEYFSETQRNKGNFPGRFSGRQFSNSRSEMNVSTLELGDSALYLCVSSLETGGEKLFFGSGTQLSVL.

This chain links TRBV24-1 with TRBJ2-1; 9 bases agree with TRBD1. V trimming: 0 bases; J trimming: 0 bases; junction bases outside the gene matches: 2. Germline CDR1 is KGHDR and CDR2 is SFDVKD. The CDR3 loop spans 17 amino acids. CDR3 coding DNA: TGTGCCACCAGTGATTTGGGGGACAGGGTCTCCTACAATGAGCAGTTCTTC. Protein product: CATSDLGDRVSYNEQFF.

This clonotype appeared a few times. The rearrangement joins TRBV11-2 to TRBJ1-4; D ambiguous. V lost 2 bases, J lost 1 base, and 5 bases lay in between. The CDR3 is 14 residues long. Germline CDR1 SGHAT, CDR2 FQNNGV. CDR3 sequence: CASSLLRTNEKLFF. Written as DNA, the CDR3 is TGTGCCAGCAGCTTACTTCGAACTAATGAAAAACTGTTTTTT.

This clonotype was seen many times. The chain recombines TRBV7-9 with TRBJ2-1, with 8 positions matching TRBD2. CDR1 is SEHNR and CDR2 is FQNEAQ in the germline V gene (reference sequence). V shed 5 bases, J shed 4 bases, and the junction held 16 bases outside the gene matches. CDR3 length equals 18 residues. The CDR3 coding sequence is TGTGCCAGCAGCCTCCCCCCCCGGGGGGGGGGCCGGTACAATGAGCAGTTCTTC. It encodes CASSLPPRGGGRYNEQFF.

For this clonotype: Just one base apart from a much larger clone, this may be a read error. The rearrangement uses TRBV9 and TRBJ2-5; tentatively, D is TRBD1 (6 bases). The germline V gene encodes CDR1 SGDLS and CDR2 YYNGEE. Between the trimmed V and J ends, which lost 4 bases and 5 bases, there was a span of 15 bases. The CDR3 extends over 14 amino acids. DNA for the CDR3: TGTGCCAGCAGCATAGAAGGACAGCCGGAGACCCAGTACTTC. The encoded protein is CASSIEGQPETQYF. The full variable domain, in which reference TRBV9 and TRBJ2-5 provide the parts outside the CDR3, is DSGVTQTPKHLITATGQRVTLRCSPRSGDLSVYWYQQSLDQGLQFLIQYYNGEERAKGNILERFSAQQFPDLHSELNLSSLELGDSALYFCASSIEGQPETQYFGPGTRLLVL.

This clonotype has just a few counts. The chain recombines TRBV20-1 with TRBJ1-2; D gene ambiguous. Germline V gene data show CDR1 as DFQATT and CDR2 as SNEGSKA (reference sequence). V dropped 3 bases and J dropped 2 bases, with 13 bases sitting between them. This CDR3 contains 14 residues. The CDR3 is CSASDTRENYGYTF. CDR3 DNA sequence: TGCAGTGCTAGTGATACCAGAGAAAACTATGGCTACACCTTC.

This clonotype was seen at least ten times. The chain joins TRBV19 to TRBJ2-7; the D gene is possibly TRBD2 (6 bases). The CDR3 loop spans 14 amino acids. V was pared by 6 bases and J by 0 bases, with 12 bases between. In germline, CDR1 is LNHDA, CDR2 SQIVND (reference sequence). CDR3 in amino acids: CASRVAGSSYEQYF. The CDR3 nucleotides read TGTGCCAGTAGGGTGGCCGGGAGCTCCTACGAGCAGTACTTC.

This clonotype was seen at least ten times. The chain couples TRBV9 to TRBJ1-2, with D possibly being TRBD1 (6 bases). Per germline, CDR1 SGDLS and CDR2 YYNGEE. The CDR3 length is 13 residues. Trimming left V 3 bases short and J 8 bases short, with 14 bases between. The CDR3 loop is CASSGTRQAGYTF. The CDR3 nucleotides are TGTGCCAGCAGCGGTACCCGACAGGCCGGCTACACCTTC.

Worth noting for this clonotype: One base away lies a much larger clone, so this may be a sequencing read error. The chain has TRBV20-1 and TRBJ1-4; the D is unclear. CDR3 length: 15 residues. Germline values: CDR1 DFQATT, CDR2 SNEGSKA (reference sequence). DNA for the CDR3: TGCGGTGCTACCCCTCCAGGCGATCTTAATGAAAAACTGTTTTTT. Translating gives CGATPPGDLNEKLFF.

This clonotype showed up just a few times. The rearrangement links TRBV19 to TRBJ1-6; 8 positions agree with TRBD1. The CDR3 runs to 14 residues. J lost 7 bases, V lost 7 bases, and 6 bases had no gene match. The V gene's germline CDR1 is LNHDA and CDR2 SQIVND (reference sequence). The CDR3 here is CASTVTGVNSPLHF. The CDR3 DNA follows: TGTGCCAGTACCGTGACAGGGGTAAATTCACCCCTCCACTTT.

At least ten counts were recorded for this clonotype. This chain uses TRBV29-1 with TRBJ1-1, with 7 bases matching TRBD1. V trimming: 4 bases; J trimming: 3 bases; junction bases outside the gene matches: 5. The CDR3 runs to 13 residues. The germline CDR1 and CDR2 sequences are SQVTM and ANQGSEA. CDR3 region: CSVGQGRHTEAFF. CDR3 sequence (DNA): TGCAGCGTTGGACAGGGCCGGCACACTGAAGCTTTCTTT.

This clonotype was found many times. The chain combines TRBV7-9 with TRBJ1-1; TRBD1 agrees at 7 bases. The CDR3 is 13 amino acids. Germline V lookup: CDR1 SEHNR, CDR2 FQNEAQ (reference sequence). J lost 8 bases, V lost 6 bases, and 9 bases had no gene match. CDR3 amino acids: CASSSGGFSEAFF. The CDR3 bases are TGTGCCAGCAGTTCAGGGGGGTTCTCGGAAGCTTTCTTT. Full variable domain (outside the CDR3, taken from reference TRBV7-9 and TRBJ1-1): DTGVSQNPRHKITKRGQNVTFRCDPISEHNRLYWYRQTLGQGPEFLTYFQNEAQLEKSRLLSDRFSAERPKGSFSTLEIQRTEQGDSAMYLCASSSGGFSEAFFGQGTRLTVV.

V is TRBV3-1 and J is TRBJ2-3; D is tentatively TRBD1 or TRBD2 (5 bases each). CDR1 LGHDT and CDR2 YNNKEL come from the germline V gene (reference sequence). This CDR3 is 16 amino acids long. The V end was cut by 0 bases, the J end by 4 bases, with 14 bases between. The DNA of the CDR3 is TGTGCCAGCAGCCAAGAGTCCAGGGTCGGGGCAGATACGCAGTATTTT. Its translation is CASSQESRVGADTQYF.

This clonotype appeared once. This sequence may be a read error, since a much larger clone differs from it by one base. Written as DNA, the CDR3 is TGTGCCAGCAGCCCACCGACTAGCGGGGGAGGACAAGGGACCCAGTACTTC. Its protein product is CASSPPTSGGGQGTQYF. The rearrangement links TRBV3-1 to TRBJ2-5; 12 nucleotides match TRBD2. Germline CDR1 reads LGHDT; CDR2 reads YNNKEL (reference sequence). The CDR3 covers 17 residues.

The sample holds a few counts of this clonotype. V and J are TRBV5-1 and TRBJ2-3; 7 nucleotides agree with TRBD1. CDR1 and CDR2 (germline): SGHRS, YFSETQ. The CDR3 runs to 16 residues. V shed 4 bases and J 5 bases; nucleotides not matched to a gene: 13. In DNA, the CDR3 is TGCGCCAGCAGCCGCTATACCGACAGGGCCGTAGATACGCAGTATTTT. It translates to CASSRYTDRAVDTQYF.

In this sample, this clonotype turned up many times. V gene TRBV7-3 combines with J gene TRBJ1-1; D is ambiguous. This CDR3 has 14 amino acids. Germline CDR1 reads SGHTA; CDR2 reads FQGTGA. Trimming stripped 0 bases from V and 0 bases from J, with 5 bases between. This CDR3 is CASSLTALNTEAFF. The CDR3 DNA follows: TGTGCCAGCAGCTTAACTGCGCTGAACACTGAAGCTTTCTTT.

This clonotype was observed many times. The V gene is TRBV7-9, the J gene TRBJ2-7, with a possible D match to TRBD1 (5 bases). The CDR3 is made up of 12 amino acids. Germline V CDR1 and CDR2: SEHNR, FQNEAQ (reference sequence). The V end lost 5 bases, the J end lost 4 bases, and 9 bases lay between the germline ends. The CDR3 protein is CASSATAYEQYF. The CDR3 DNA reads as TGTGCCAGCAGCGCGACAGCGTACGAGCAGTACTTC.

Remarks on this clonotype: A single base is all that separates this from a far larger clone, so a read error is likely. The rearrangement uses TRBV5-5 and TRBJ2-1, with a possible D match to TRBD2 (5 bases). Germline V gene sequence: CDR1 SGHKS, CDR2 YYEKEE (reference sequence). The CDR3 consists of 15 residues. V lost 0 bases to trimming and J lost 0 bases, with 7 bases between them. In nucleotides, the CDR3 is TGTGCCAGCAGCTTGGAAGGGAGCTCCTACAATGAGCAGTTCTTC. Translated: CASSLEGSSYNEQFF.

In this sample, this clonotype turned up many times. The J gene is TRBJ2-1, the V gene TRBV29-1, with D maybe TRBD2 (7 bases). CDR3 length: 13 amino acids. V lost 4 bases and J lost 8, with 15 bases in between. CDR1 is SQVTM and CDR2 is ANQGSEA in the germline V gene. The CDR3 sequence is CSVAGGHHHEQFF. DNA for the CDR3: TGCAGCGTTGCCGGGGGGCACCACCATGAGCAGTTCTTC.

Many counts were recorded for this clonotype. This chain connects TRBV6-5 to TRBJ2-3; 8 nucleotides agree with TRBD2. The CDR3 is 15 residues long. J gave up 0 bases and V 6 bases, and 5 bases lay outside the gene matches. The germline V gene encodes CDR1 MNHEY and CDR2 SVGAGI. The chain's CDR3 is CASSLSGASTDTQYF. DNA for the CDR3: TGTGCCAGCAGCCTTAGCGGGGCCAGCACAGATACGCAGTATTTT.

With respect to this clonotype: This may come from a read error, since a much larger clone is one base off. The chain has TRBV2 and TRBJ2-3; the D is unclear. CDR1 SNHLY and CDR2 FYNNEI come from the germline V gene. The CDR3 is 14 residues long. Trimming removed 4 bases at V and 0 bases at J, with 8 bases between. The CDR3 reads CASSGRPSTDTQYF. CDR3 nucleotide sequence: TGTGCCAGCAGTGGACGGCCTAGCACAGATACGCAGTATTTT.

This clonotype has ten or more counts. The chain couples TRBV5-1 to TRBJ2-6; 8 nucleotides line up with TRBD1. Per germline, CDR1 SGHRS and CDR2 YFSETQ. The CDR3 loop spans 16 amino acids. The ends lost 4 bases at V and 0 bases at J; junction bases unmatched: 3. CDR3 residues: CASSRDRLSGANVLTF. The CDR3 DNA reads as TGCGCCAGCAGCCGGGACAGGCTCTCTGGGGCCAACGTCCTGACTTTC. Full variable domain (outside the CDR3, taken from reference TRBV5-1 and TRBJ2-6): KAGVTQTPRYLIKTRGQQVTLSCSPISGHRSVSWYQQTPGQGLQFLFEYFSETQRNKGNFPGRFSGRQFSNSRSEMNVSTLELGDSALYLCASSRDRLSGANVLTFGAGSRLTVL.